This entry concerns a single T cell receptor (beta chain). Its antigen is currently unknown. Profiled with immunoSEQ multiplex PCR; TCRdb holds only in-frame clones, not every one. Among around 40,000 clones listed, 65% to 90% were seen once. This sample is part of a study of radiotherapy plus CTLA-4 blockade in lung cancer. Study as a whole: There were objective responses in around 18% of patients, and 30% to 35% had disease control.

Whole-study findings and limits: Among reported predictors of response, early blood T cell clone dynamics with interferon-beta performed best. An expansion of tumor-derived TCR clones occurred in blood after radiotherapy plus ipilimumab.

The sequences come from peripheral blood, collected from a patient treated with radiotherapy plus ipilimumab. This clonotype was obtained from a human donor with non-small cell lung cancer whose response to radiotherapy plus ipilimumab could not be evaluated.

The CDR3 DNA reads as TGTGCCAGCAGCCCCGGGGTCCAGAGGGAGTTCTTC. This encodes CASSPGVQREFF. This sequence joins TRBV7-8 and TRBJ2-1; tentative D call: TRBD2 (5 bases). The V end lost 5 bases, the J end lost 14 bases, and 16 bases lay between the germline ends. Germline V gene sequence: CDR1 SGHVS, CDR2 FQNEAQ. The CDR3 covers 12 residues.